This T cell receptor (beta chain) was sequenced during a study of cytomegalovirus exposure and HLA in healthy donors. Overall study findings and caveats: Sequences of the TCR beta chain were said to predict the HLA-A and HLA-B alleles of most subjects accurately. Sequencing probably produced one cluster of sequence variants that were highly shared.

The trim removed 7 bases at V and 4 bases at J, leaving 3 bases unmatched. CDR3 size: 11 residues. Germline CDR1 is SQVTM and CDR2 is ANQGSEA. PCR primers comprised 60 Vbeta and 13 Jbeta primers. Clones were read by immunoSEQ multiplex PCR, and TCRdb kept only the in-frame ones, dropping some. Of 150,000 to 200,000 clones listed, approximately 81% were seen once; the top ten hold roughly 2.1%. Comment on this clone: What it binds is unknown.

The sample taken for sequencing was PBMCs. The chain recombines TRBV29-1 with TRBJ1-1, with TRBD1 matching over 7 bases. This clonotype originated in a man younger than 35 in good health and CMV-seropositive. CDR3 protein: CSGGDSTEAFF. The DNA of the CDR3 is TGCAGCGGGGGGGACAGCACTGAAGCTTTCTTT.